These 13 T cell receptor beta chains came from one sample sequenced in a study of Ad26.COV2.S vaccination and SARS-CoV-2 variants. TCRdb's copy holds only in-frame clones and misses some; the assay was immunoSEQ multiplex PCR. The sample contains around 450,000 clones, approximately 90% of which appear only once. Treatment described: 19 received Ad26.COV2.S at low or high dose, single or two shots; 5 received placebo; per-sample allocation not given. The investigators took samples on day 63 after the first vaccine or placebo injection. The sample in question was peripheral blood, obtained in a trial of Ad26.COV2.S vaccine versus placebo. These receptors originate from a person aged 18 to 65 who received the Ad26.COV2.S COVID-19 vaccine or a placebo.

This clone has just one count. The chain employs TRBV29-1 and TRBJ1-3, with 10 bases identical to TRBD1. The CDR3 runs to 15 residues. The junction had 7 bases not matched to a gene; V was cut back by 5 bases and J by 3 bases. The germline V gene has CDR1 SQVTM and CDR2 ANQGSEA. The CDR3 sequence: CSVKSGTGVGNTIYF. The CDR3 DNA reads TGCAGCGTTAAATCCGGGACAGGGGTTGGAAACACCATATATTTT.

Concerning this clone itself: A read error may produce the germline difference seen at one junction end. The chain is built from TRBV2 and TRBJ1-2, with TRBD1 as a possible D gene (5 bases). The CDR3 totals 16 residues. Germline lookup yields CDR1 SNHLY and CDR2 FYNNEI. CDR3 DNA: TGTGCCAGCCGTCAACTCGACAGCCTCAGGGATTATGTCTACACCTTC. It is translated as CASRQLDSLRDYVYTF.

This chain connects TRBV2 to TRBJ2-7, with TRBD2 matching over 11 bases. With 7 bases clipped from V and 0 bases from J, the junction kept 5 bases outside the gene matches. The length of the CDR3 is 15 residues. CDR1 and CDR2 from the germline V gene are SNHLY and FYNNEI. In DNA, the CDR3 is TGTGCCAGCAAGACCGGGACTAGCGGCTCCTACGAGCAGTACTTC. As protein: CASKTGTSGSYEQYF.

This clone has only a few counts. The chain carries TRBV7-9 and TRBJ1-6; possibly TRBD1 for D (5 bases). Germline CDR1 reads SEHNR; CDR2 reads FQNEAQ (reference sequence). V was pared by 11 bases and J by 7 bases, with 15 bases between. There are 13 residues in the CDR3. CDR3 in amino acids: CAQGDGGNSPLHF. The CDR3 nucleotides are TGTGCCCAAGGTGATGGGGGGAATTCACCCCTCCACTTT.

The rearrangement joins TRBV9 to TRBJ2-1; possible D gene TRBD1, 5 bases. This CDR3 has 19 residues. The V end was cut by 4 bases, the J end by 4 bases, with 27 bases between. CDR1 and CDR2 from the germline V gene are SGDLS and YYNGEE. DNA of the CDR3: TGTGCCAGCAGCCCCCAAGACATCAGGGTTCTGGGCCCTTACAATGAGCAGTTCTTC. Its protein is CASSPQDIRVLGPYNEQFF.

The chain recombines TRBV19 with TRBJ2-3; 8 bases map to TRBD2. This CDR3 region has 15 residues. V was clipped by 1 base and J by 5 bases; unmatched bases: 5. Germline CDR1 is LNHDA and CDR2 is SQIVND (reference sequence). In DNA form, the CDR3 reads TGTGCCAGTAGTATAGGGACTAGCTTGGGAGATACGCAGTATTTT. Translation: CASSIGTSLGDTQYF.

V is TRBV25-1 and J is TRBJ2-2; D not resolved. The length of the CDR3 is 14 residues. The germline V and J ends were trimmed by 1 base and 5 bases, with 8 bases remaining between them. Germline CDR1 is MGHDK and CDR2 is SYGVNS. CDR3 in DNA: TGTGCCAGCAGTGAATCAAAGCGTACCGGGGAGCTGTTTTTT. This codes for CASSESKRTGELFF.

The rearrangement joins TRBV19 to TRBJ2-1; D is perhaps TRBD1 (6 bases). V gave up 5 bases and J gave up 6 bases, with 20 bases separating them. CDR3 length equals 16 residues. Germline CDR1 is LNHDA and CDR2 is SQIVND (reference sequence). This CDR3 reads CASSVRDTPTSNEQFF. DNA for the CDR3: TGTGCCAGTAGTGTCCGGGACACCCCAACCTCCAATGAGCAGTTCTTC. Combining the CDR3 with reference TRBV19 and TRBJ2-1 gives the whole variable domain DGGITQSPKYLFRKEGQNVTLSCEQNLNHDAMYWYRQDPGQGLRLIYYSQIVNDFQKGDIAEGYSVSREKKESFPLTVTSAQKNPTAFYLCASSVRDTPTSNEQFFGPGTRLTVL.

CDR3 loop: CASSPRNGPRASGANVLTF. Written as DNA, the CDR3 is TGTGCCAGCTCACCACGTAATGGACCTCGGGCCTCTGGGGCCAACGTCCTGACTTTC. The chain links TRBV18 to TRBJ2-6; no clear D. Germline loops: CDR1 KGHSH, CDR2 LQKENI. The V and J ends lost 1 base and 0 bases respectively, with 16 bases between them. This CDR3 contains 19 residues.

Comments on this clone: This sample also contains other DNA sequences that code for the same CDR3. V and J are TRBV20-1 and TRBJ1-2; the D is unclear. CDR1 is DFQATT and CDR2 is SNEGSKA in the germline V gene (reference sequence). The length of the CDR3 is 9 residues. With 3 bases removed from V and 5 bases from J, the gap between germline ends came to 1 base. The CDR3 loop reads CSARYGYTF. In nucleotides, the CDR3 is TGCAGTGCTAGGTATGGCTACACCTTC.

This clone appeared once. The chain employs TRBV28 and TRBJ1-2, with D perhaps matching TRBD1 (6 bases). The germline gives CDR1 MDHEN, CDR2 SYDVKM. This CDR3 comprises 14 residues. V was clipped by 2 bases and J by 5 bases, with 12 bases between them. The CDR3 nucleotides read TGTGCCAGCAGTTTACCGGGGGCTGGATATGGCTACACCTTC. Protein product: CASSLPGAGYGYTF.

The chain uses TRBV7-6 and TRBJ2-3, with TRBD1 matching 8 bases. V lost 2 bases, J lost 1 base, and 5 bases stayed unmatched. The germline CDR1 and CDR2 sequences are SGHVS and FNYEAQ. This CDR3 contains 16 residues. DNA of the CDR3: TGTGCCAGCAGCTTAATGGCAGGGGGCGGCACAGATACGCAGTATTTT. Amino acid sequence: CASSLMAGGGTDTQYF. Variable domain in full (rest from reference TRBV7-6 and TRBJ2-3): GAGVSQSPRYKVTKRGQDVALRCDPISGHVSLYWYRQALGQGPEFLTYFNYEAQQDKSGLPNDRFSAERPEGSISTLTIQRTEQRDSAMYRCASSLMAGGGTDTQYFGPGTRLTVL.

This clone was detected only once. The V gene is TRBV20-1, the J gene TRBJ1-5; TRBD1 aligns across 9 bases. This CDR3 contains 17 residues. Germline V gene lookup returns CDR1 DFQATT and CDR2 SNEGSKA (reference sequence). The V gene end was trimmed by 3 bases and the J gene end by 2 bases; junction bases not matched to a gene: 11. CDR3 bases: TGCAGTGCTAGTAGGGACAGGGTCGGGGCAGGCAATCAGCCCCAGCATTTT. It specifies CSASRDRVGAGNQPQHF.